This T cell receptor (beta chain) originates from a study of shared clonotypes between healthy human individuals. The naive CD8 subset, CD45RO-negative cells positively selected for CCR7, excluded terminally differentiated effector memory CD45RA+ cells. V lost 6 bases and J lost 2, with 17 bases in between. The CDR3 spans 16 residues. The germline V gene has CDR1 SEHNR and CDR2 FQNEAQ (reference sequence). Profiled with immunoSEQ multiplex PCR; TCRdb holds only in-frame clones, not every one. The sample holds hundreds of thousands of clones, just over 90% seen once. This TCR was recovered from a man younger than 40 in good health. The chain has TRBV7-9 and TRBJ2-1; D is undetermined. Sequenced sample: naive CD8+ T cells sorted from blood. CDR3 protein: CASSSSVGSAYNEQFF. In nucleotides, the CDR3 is TGTGCCAGCAGTTCCTCGGTGGGATCCGCCTACAATGAGCAGTTCTTC.